These 9 T cell receptor beta chains originate from one sample sequenced in a study of blood T cell repertoires in COVID-19. Repertoires were generated with immunoSEQ multiplex PCR, while TCRdb's copy carries only in-frame clones and drops some. The repertoire consists of 250,000 or so clones, with around 82% occurring once and the leading ten covering about 4.4%. The specimen sequenced was peripheral blood. Receptor source: a woman in her 70s with acute or convalescent COVID-19.

The chain has TRBV5-1 and TRBJ2-1, with 11 bases matching TRBD2. This CDR3 is built from 17 residues. The germline gives CDR1 SGHRS, CDR2 YFSETQ. The ends lost 3 bases at V and 4 bases at J; junction bases unmatched: 9. The CDR3: CASSSESSGGPYNEQFF. The CDR3 nucleotides read TGCGCCAGCAGCTCCGAATCTAGCGGGGGGCCTTACAATGAGCAGTTCTTC.

The chain joins TRBV30 to TRBJ1-3; TRBD1 might be the D (5 bases). The germline V gene encodes CDR1 GTSNPN and CDR2 SVGIG (reference sequence). V lost 2 bases, J lost 0 bases, and 11 bases lay in between. The CDR3 totals 15 residues. DNA of the CDR3: TGTGCCTGGAGTCCCGACAGCCACTCTGGAAACACCATATATTTT. This gives the protein CAWSPDSHSGNTIYF.

This rearrangement joins TRBV3-1 (or the pseudogene TRBV3-2) to TRBJ2-7, with D perhaps matching TRBD1 (6 bases). Germline CDR1 and CDR2: LGHDT and YNNKEL (reference sequence). The CDR3 is 15 residues long. Trimming removed 3 bases from V and 4 bases from J, with 16 bases in between. The CDR3 protein is CASSQITGPGYEQYF. The CDR3 nucleotides read TGTGCCAGCAGCCAGATTACAGGGCCGGGATACGAGCAGTACTTC.

The genes are TRBV18 and TRBJ1-1; TRBD1 matches at 7 bases. V trimming: 5 bases; J trimming: 4 bases; junction bases outside the gene matches: 7. The CDR3 totals 14 residues. Per germline, CDR1 KGHSH and CDR2 LQKENI. The CDR3 coding sequence is TGTGCCAGCTCAGTCCGACAGGGCCCCACTGAAGCTTTCTTT. Translating it yields CASSVRQGPTEAFF. The full variable domain, its missing parts supplied by reference TRBV18 and TRBJ1-1, is NAGVMQNPRHLVRRRGQEARLRCSPMKGHSHVYWYRQLPEEGLKFMVYLQKENIIDESGMPKERFSAEFPKEGPSILRIQQVVRGDSAAYFCASSVRQGPTEAFFGQGTRLTVV.

This sequence joins TRBV30 and TRBJ1-3; tentatively, D is TRBD1 (5 bases). Deletions cut 1 base from V and 0 bases from J, with 16 bases between. The CDR3 is made up of 17 amino acids. CDR1 is GTSNPN and CDR2 is SVGIG in the germline V gene (reference sequence). This CDR3 reads CAWSAEQELLSGNTIYF. DNA of the CDR3: TGTGCCTGGAGTGCTGAACAGGAGCTCCTCTCTGGAAACACCATATATTTT. The full variable domain, completed using reference TRBV30 and TRBJ1-3, is SQTIHQWPATLVQPVGSPLSLECTVEGTSNPNLYWYRQAAGRGLQLLFYSVGIGQISSEVPQNLSASRPQDRQFILSSKKLLLSDSGFYLCAWSAEQELLSGNTIYFGEGSWLTVV.

This clone occurred once. The gene calls are TRBV19 and TRBJ2-1, with 11 bases identical to TRBD1. Losses at the gene ends were 6 bases for V and 8 bases for J; bases not matched to a gene: 6. This CDR3 contains 14 residues. The germline V gene has CDR1 LNHDA and CDR2 SQIVND (reference sequence). In DNA form, the CDR3 reads TGTGCCAGTAGGGACAGGGGGCCTCAGCATGAGCAGTTCTTC. It yields the protein CASRDRGPQHEQFF.

This clone showed up just a few times. The chain employs TRBV7-2 and TRBJ2-2; 8 bases line up with TRBD2. V trimming: 7 bases; J trimming: 5 bases; junction bases outside the gene matches: 9. This CDR3 comprises 15 residues. Germline assignment: CDR1 SGHTA and CDR2 FQGNSA. In DNA, the CDR3 is TGTGCCAGCACATCTCGGGGCGGGAGGACCGGGGAGCTGTTTTTT. Protein sequence: CASTSRGGRTGELFF.

The rearrangement joins TRBV11-3 to TRBJ2-2; D gene unclear. V was trimmed by 0 bases and J by 13 bases, leaving 12 bases between them. The CDR3 covers 13 residues. The V gene's germline CDR1 is SGHNT and CDR2 YENEEA. Here the CDR3 DNA reads TGTGCCAGCAGCTTAGATCGGTACGGTGGGCTGTTTTTT. The encoded protein is CASSLDRYGGLFF.

The genes are TRBV6-2 or TRBV6-3 and TRBJ2-7, with 8 bases aligning to TRBD1. CDR3 size: 17 residues. V gave up 0 bases and J gave up 5 bases; unmatched junction bases: 12. CDR1 is MNHEY and CDR2 is SVGEGT in the germline V gene. This chain's CDR3 is CASSYSFVPQDRDEQYF. The CDR3 DNA follows: TGTGCCAGCAGTTACTCCTTTGTCCCGCAGGACAGGGACGAGCAGTACTTC.